These T cell receptor beta chains were read from a single sample in a study of shared T cell receptors in the human thymus. Here immunoSEQ multiplex PCR was the method, and the copy in TCRdb shows in-frame clones only, minus some. The sample includes 640,000 or so clones, 87% of them seen just once. These data were likewise used in another study, on human thymus T cells.

The source material was thymocytes. These receptors were obtained from a boy younger than two with a congenital heart defect. Both conserved end residues are part of each CDR3. D genes are given only for firm matches.

j_call v_call d_call cdr3_aa cdr3_nt
TRBJ1-5 TRBV6-1 TRBD1 CASSDRTGGLLNQPQHF TGTGCCAGCAGTGACAGGACAGGGGGACTCCTAAATCAGCCCCAGCATTTT
TRBJ1-4 TRBV21-1 NA CASSKVRTGNEKLFF TGTGCCAGCAGCAAAGTGCGGACTGGTAATGAAAAACTGTTTTTT
TRBJ2-4 TRBV6-6 NA CASSYYQGENIQYF TGTGCCAGCAGTTACTATCAGGGCGAGAACATTCAGTACTTC
TRBJ1-5 TRBV19 NA CASSIRVNQPQHF TGTGCCAGTAGTATCCGAGTCAATCAGCCCCAGCATTTT
TRBJ1-5 TRBV5-1 NA CASSLGVGNQPQHF TGCGCCAGCAGCCTAGGGGTAGGCAATCAGCCCCAGCATTTT
TRBJ2-6 TRBV2 NA CASRDSGANVLTF TGTGCCAGCCGGGACTCTGGGGCCAACGTCCTGACTTTC
TRBJ2-1 TRBV25-1 TRBD2 CASRTTSGGPHEQFF TGTGCCAGCAGGACGACTAGCGGGGGGCCCCATGAGCAGTTCTTC
TRBJ2-7 TRBV7-9 TRBD2 CASSFVPGLAAYEQYF TGTGCCAGCAGCTTCGTACCGGGACTAGCGGCCTACGAGCAGTACTTC
TRBJ1-3 TRBV30 NA CAWSPPRGNFGNTIYF TGTGCCTGGAGTCCCCCAAGAGGGAATTTCGGAAACACCATATATTTT
TRBJ1-5 TRBV28 TRBD1 CASSRTGGTHQPQHF TGTGCCAGCAGCCGTACAGGGGGTACCCATCAGCCCCAGCATTTT
TRBJ1-4 TRBV9 TRBD1 CASSPSGQGFEKLFF TGTGCCAGCAGCCCCTCGGGACAGGGCTTCGAAAAACTGTTTTTT
TRBJ1-2 TRBV29-1 NA CSGTHFSAGGYTF TGCAGCGGGACTCATTTTAGCGCGGGGGGCTACACCTTC
TRBJ1-2 TRBV6-5 NA CASRTESTANYGYTF TGTGCCAGCAGAACAGAATCGACAGCTAACTATGGCTACACCTTC
TRBJ1-3 TRBV15 NA CATSRERWGNRDNSGNTIYF TGTGCCACCAGCAGAGAGAGGTGGGGGAATCGGGACAACTCTGGAAACACCATATATTTT
TRBJ2-1 TRBV10-3 TRBD1 CAINEGATYNEQFF TGTGCCATCAATGAGGGGGCCACCTACAATGAGCAGTTCTTC
TRBJ2-2 TRBV12-5 NA CASGLVQALLTGELFF TGTGCTAGTGGTTTGGTACAGGCTCTCCTTACCGGGGAGCTGTTTTTT